This T cell receptor (delta chain) was sequenced in a study of Vδ1+ human thymocytes. This CDR3 is 18 amino acids long. Germline V gene sequence: CDR1 TSWWSYY, CDR2 QGS. V lost 1 base and J lost 1, with 19 bases in between. The template was reverse-transcribed extracted RNA. Pooled V-gene forward primers with one constant-region reverse primer generated the CDR3 amplicons by multiplex PCR. TCRdb repeated clone calling on the multiplex PCR reads with CATT. This sample has about 58,000 delta-chain clones, with about 16% found just once. Thymocytes were sorted as CD3+ TCRVdelta1+ TCRVdelta2- after alphabeta T cell depletion. On this clone itself: Its antigen is unknown.

General study results and limits: In the thymus, TRG and TRD repertoires looked highly polyclonal with Gaussian CDR3 lengths.

This chain connects TRDV1 to TRDJ1, with D possibly being TRDD2 or TRDD3 (7 bases each). Sequenced input: Vdelta1+ gamma-delta thymocytes from the thymus. Subset noted: FACS-sorted CD3+ TCRalphabeta- TCRVdelta1+ TCRVdelta2- thymocytes. The clonotype comes from a girl under three years old who had congenital heart surgery. The CDR3 sequence is CALGEPSFLTGVTDKLIF. CDR3 nucleotides: TGTGCTCTTGGGGAACCTTCCTTCCTTACTGGGGTCACCGATAAACTCATCTTT.